This is a list of T cell receptor beta chains from one sample in a study of T-cell reconstitution after alpha-beta-depleted transplantation in children. MiXCR was run by TCRdb on the PCR reads, yielding one entry per CDR3 protein. The sample contains 100,000 to 130,000 distinct CDR3 sequences, about 6.5% of which appear only once. The starting material was PBMCs, mostly from graft donor cells, obtained 360 days after TCRalphabeta/CD19-depleted stem cell transplant. All receptors derive from a male patient aged 2 to 10 who had a stem cell transplant for acute lymphoblastic leukemia, so the T cells may come from the graft donor. Each CDR3 is given with its conserved first and last residue. The D gene is left open where the match is weak. Clone size is given for some rows only: seen once, a few or many times, or a class if the clone is expanded.

j_gene: TRBJ1-5; abundance: many; d_gene: .; v_gene: TRBV5-1; CDR3aa: CASSPEGNQPQHF; CDR3nt: TGCGCCAGCAGCCCGGAGGGCAATCAGCCCCAGCATTTT
j_gene: TRBJ2-3; abundance: .; d_gene: .; v_gene: TRBV10-3; CDR3aa: CAISGDSRKPRTDTQYF; CDR3nt: TGTGCCATCAGTGGGGACTCTCGGAAGCCCAGAACAGATACGCAGTATTTT
j_gene: TRBJ2-5; abundance: .; d_gene: .; v_gene: TRBV7-9; CDR3aa: CASSPGMSETQYF; CDR3nt: TGTGCCAGCAGCCCAGGGATGAGCGAGACCCAGTACTTC
j_gene: TRBJ2-2; abundance: many; d_gene: TRBD1; v_gene: TRBV9; CDR3aa: CASSRQGRNTGELFF; CDR3nt: TGTGCCAGCAGCCGACAGGGGAGGAACACCGGGGAGCTGTTTTTT
j_gene: TRBJ2-7; abundance: many; d_gene: TRBD2; v_gene: TRBV27; CDR3aa: CASSLRQGTRSYEQYF; CDR3nt: TGTGCCAGCAGTTTACGGCAGGGGACTAGATCCTACGAGCAGTACTTC
j_gene: TRBJ2-5; abundance: many; d_gene: TRBD1; v_gene: TRBV18; CDR3aa: CASSYLGQDLQETQYF; CDR3nt: TGTGCCAGCTCCTACCTCGGACAGGACCTACAAGAGACCCAGTACTTC
j_gene: TRBJ2-7; abundance: .; d_gene: .; v_gene: TRBV5-6; CDR3aa: CASSLGLFSYEQYF; CDR3nt: TGTGCCAGCAGCCTCGGGCTCTTTTCCTACGAGCAGTACTTC
j_gene: TRBJ2-3; abundance: few; d_gene: .; v_gene: TRBV7-8; CDR3aa: CASSLGERTSTDTQYF; CDR3nt: TGTGCCAGCAGCTTAGGAGAACGGACTAGCACAGATACGCAGTATTTT
j_gene: TRBJ2-6; abundance: many; d_gene: .; v_gene: TRBV20-1; CDR3aa: CSARVPGLRANVLTF; CDR3nt: TGCAGTGCTAGAGTCCCAGGGTTAAGGGCCAACGTCCTGACTTTC
j_gene: TRBJ2-7; abundance: many; d_gene: .; v_gene: TRBV5-6; CDR3aa: CASRGDSLYEQYF; CDR3nt: TGTGCCAGCAGAGGCGACAGTCTCTACGAGCAGTACTTC
j_gene: TRBJ2-7; abundance: few; d_gene: .; v_gene: TRBV4-1; CDR3aa: CASSQGRGWEQYF; CDR3nt: TGCGCCAGCAGCCAAGGTCGGGGATGGGAGCAGTACTTC
j_gene: TRBJ1-5; abundance: .; d_gene: .; v_gene: TRBV7-2; CDR3aa: CASSSPDGGTSNQPQHF; CDR3nt: TGTGCCAGCAGCTCCCCGGACGGTGGAACCAGCAATCAGCCCCAGCATTTT
j_gene: TRBJ2-7; abundance: few; d_gene: TRBD2; v_gene: TRBV7-2; CDR3aa: CASSSGLAGGLGYEQYF; CDR3nt: TGTGCCAGCAGCTCGGGACTAGCGGGGGGGCTCGGATACGAGCAGTACTTC
j_gene: TRBJ2-1; abundance: .; d_gene: .; v_gene: TRBV7-8; CDR3aa: CASSPSLARDGHEQFF; CDR3nt: TGTGCCAGCAGCCCCAGTTTGGCCCGGGACGGCCATGAGCAGTTCTTC
j_gene: TRBJ1-5; abundance: many; d_gene: .; v_gene: TRBV7-9; CDR3aa: CASSGTNQPQHF; CDR3nt: TGTGCCAGCAGCGGGACCAATCAGCCCCAGCATTTT
j_gene: TRBJ2-1; abundance: many; d_gene: .; v_gene: TRBV24-1; CDR3aa: CATSETFRGEQFF; CDR3nt: TGTGCCACCAGTGAAACTTTTCGGGGGGAGCAGTTCTTC
j_gene: TRBJ1-1; abundance: many; d_gene: TRBD1; v_gene: TRBV29-1; CDR3aa: CSVIGMGQGKWITEAFF; CDR3nt: TGCAGCGTTATAGGGATGGGACAGGGCAAGTGGATCACTGAAGCTTTCTTT
j_gene: TRBJ2-1; abundance: many; d_gene: .; v_gene: TRBV9; CDR3aa: CASSSQGHEQFF; CDR3nt: TGTGCCAGCAGCTCTCAGGGGCATGAGCAGTTCTTC
j_gene: TRBJ2-2; abundance: few; d_gene: .; v_gene: TRBV6-1; CDR3aa: CASSIPAGTNTGELFF; CDR3nt: TGTGCCAGCAGTATCCCAGCAGGAACGAACACCGGGGAGCTGTTTTTT
j_gene: TRBJ2-7; abundance: .; d_gene: .; v_gene: TRBV5-8; CDR3aa: CASSFAYEQYF; CDR3nt: TGTGCCAGCAGCTTTGCCTACGAGCAGTACTTC
j_gene: TRBJ2-7; abundance: .; d_gene: .; v_gene: TRBV5-1; CDR3aa: CASRGQGEQYF; CDR3nt: TGCGCCAGCAGGGGGCAGGGCGAGCAGTACTTC
j_gene: TRBJ2-3; abundance: many; d_gene: .; v_gene: TRBV5-1; CDR3aa: CASSLGTVSTDTQYF; CDR3nt: TGCGCCAGCAGCTTGGGGACGGTGAGCACAGATACGCAGTATTTT
j_gene: TRBJ2-1; abundance: many; d_gene: TRBD2; v_gene: TRBV7-2; CDR3aa: CASSDTGRSFF; CDR3nt: TGTGCCAGCAGCGACACCGGGAGGTCGTTCTTC
j_gene: TRBJ2-3; abundance: .; d_gene: .; v_gene: TRBV2; CDR3aa: CASLRAPVDTQYF; CDR3nt: TGTGCCAGCCTCCGGGCCCCCGTGGATACGCAGTATTTT
j_gene: TRBJ2-1; abundance: .; d_gene: TRBD1; v_gene: TRBV2; CDR3aa: CASSRDSLNEQFF; CDR3nt: TGTGCCAGCAGCCGGGACAGCCTCAATGAGCAGTTCTTC
j_gene: TRBJ2-3; abundance: .; d_gene: .; v_gene: TRBV7-2; CDR3aa: CASSLAAGHTDTQYF; CDR3nt: TGTGCCAGCAGCTTAGCGGCAGGCCACACAGATACGCAGTATTTT
j_gene: TRBJ2-7; abundance: many; d_gene: TRBD2; v_gene: TRBV7-9; CDR3aa: CASSLITSGFSYEQYF; CDR3nt: TGTGCCAGCAGCTTAATAACTAGCGGGTTCTCCTACGAGCAGTACTTC
j_gene: TRBJ1-4; abundance: many; d_gene: .; v_gene: TRBV7-8; CDR3aa: CASSRTVQNEKLFF; CDR3nt: TGTGCCAGCAGTCGGACTGTACAAAATGAAAAACTGTTTTTT
j_gene: TRBJ1-2; abundance: many; d_gene: .; v_gene: TRBV12-3/TRBV12-4; CDR3aa: CASRWGNGGYTF; CDR3nt: TGTGCCAGCAGATGGGGTAATGGTGGCTACACCTTC
j_gene: TRBJ2-2; abundance: .; d_gene: TRBD1; v_gene: TRBV18; CDR3aa: CASSPPTGTGKGELFF; CDR3nt: TGTGCCAGCTCACCACCTACTGGGACAGGGAAAGGGGAGCTGTTTTTT
j_gene: TRBJ1-2; abundance: .; d_gene: .; v_gene: TRBV2; CDR3aa: CASIGALDGYTF; CDR3nt: TGTGCCAGCATTGGAGCGCTCGATGGCTACACCTTC
j_gene: TRBJ2-7; abundance: .; d_gene: TRBD1; v_gene: TRBV6-1; CDR3aa: CASRAPGQDSYEQYF; CDR3nt: TGTGCCAGCAGGGCCCCGGGACAGGACTCCTACGAGCAGTACTTC
j_gene: TRBJ2-1; abundance: .; d_gene: TRBD2; v_gene: TRBV4-1; CDR3aa: CASSQARTEREKLF; CDR3nt: TGCGCCAGCAGCCAAGCCAGAACGGAGCGGGAGAAGCTCTTC
j_gene: TRBJ2-7; abundance: few; d_gene: .; v_gene: TRBV6-2/TRBV6-3; CDR3aa: CASSRQRGLYEQYF; CDR3nt: TGTGCCAGCAGTCGACAAAGAGGACTCTACGAGCAGTACTTC
j_gene: TRBJ2-7; abundance: many; d_gene: .; v_gene: TRBV20-1; CDR3aa: CSATKTGTYEQYF; CDR3nt: TGCAGTGCTACCAAGACAGGAACCTACGAGCAGTACTTC
j_gene: TRBJ2-5; abundance: .; d_gene: TRBD2; v_gene: TRBV10-3; CDR3aa: CAISGVAGGQRYQETQYF; CDR3nt: TGTGCCATCAGTGGGGTAGCGGGGGGCCAACGGTACCAAGAGACCCAGTACTTC
j_gene: TRBJ1-5; abundance: many; d_gene: .; v_gene: TRBV4-3; CDR3aa: CASSQEWREDQPQHF; CDR3nt: TGCGCCAGCAGCCAAGAATGGAGGGAAGATCAGCCCCAGCATTTT
j_gene: TRBJ2-1; abundance: many; d_gene: TRBD2; v_gene: TRBV7-9; CDR3aa: CASSVSLAGGGNEQFF; CDR3nt: TGTGCCAGCAGCGTATCTCTGGCGGGAGGGGGCAATGAGCAGTTCTTC
j_gene: TRBJ2-5; abundance: many; d_gene: TRBD1; v_gene: TRBV9; CDR3aa: CASSSGGRTQETQYF; CDR3nt: TGTGCCAGCAGCTCAGGGGGACGTACCCAAGAGACCCAGTACTTC
j_gene: TRBJ2-7; abundance: many; d_gene: .; v_gene: TRBV27; CDR3aa: CASSLAGRSYEQYF; CDR3nt: TGTGCCAGCAGTCTTGCGGGAAGGTCCTACGAGCAGTACTTC
j_gene: TRBJ2-5; abundance: many; d_gene: TRBD1; v_gene: TRBV10-3; CDR3aa: CAISERDRVVQETQYF; CDR3nt: TGTGCCATCAGTGAGCGGGACAGGGTCGTTCAAGAGACCCAGTACTTC
j_gene: TRBJ1-2; abundance: .; d_gene: .; v_gene: TRBV20-1; CDR3aa: CSARAAEGYTF; CDR3nt: TGCAGTGCTAGAGCGGCGGAGGGCTACACCTTC
j_gene: TRBJ1-2; abundance: .; d_gene: TRBD1; v_gene: TRBV3-1; CDR3aa: CASSQGGQGGNYGYTF; CDR3nt: TGTGCCAGCAGCCAAGGAGGACAGGGCGGAAACTATGGCTACACCTTC
j_gene: TRBJ1-1; abundance: many; d_gene: TRBD1; v_gene: TRBV10-3; CDR3aa: CAISVRGREGKTEAFF; CDR3nt: TGTGCCATCAGTGTGAGGGGGCGGGAAGGGAAAACTGAAGCTTTCTTT
j_gene: TRBJ2-5; abundance: many; d_gene: .; v_gene: TRBV4-3; CDR3aa: CASSQGAVETQYF; CDR3nt: TGCGCCAGCAGCCAAGGGGCAGTGGAGACCCAGTACTTC
j_gene: TRBJ2-7; abundance: .; d_gene: TRBD1; v_gene: TRBV10-3; CDR3aa: CAITPGQGAYEQYF; CDR3nt: TGTGCCATCACTCCGGGACAGGGGGCCTACGAGCAGTACTTC
j_gene: TRBJ1-4; abundance: many; d_gene: .; v_gene: TRBV5-1; CDR3aa: CASSLNVATNEKLFF; CDR3nt: TGCGCCAGCAGCTTAAACGTCGCGACTAATGAAAAACTGTTTTTT
j_gene: TRBJ2-5; abundance: many; d_gene: .; v_gene: TRBV29-1; CDR3aa: CSVGKARGQETQYF; CDR3nt: TGCAGCGTTGGAAAGGCCAGGGGCCAAGAGACCCAGTACTTC
j_gene: TRBJ2-3; abundance: many; d_gene: TRBD1; v_gene: TRBV29-1; CDR3aa: CSVGGRGSADTQYF; CDR3nt: TGCAGCGTTGGTGGCAGGGGGTCGGCAGATACGCAGTATTTT
j_gene: TRBJ2-1; abundance: few; d_gene: TRBD2; v_gene: TRBV9; CDR3aa: CASSVGSGGNNEQFF; CDR3nt: TGTGCCAGCAGCGTAGGTAGCGGGGGGAACAATGAGCAGTTCTTC
j_gene: TRBJ1-5; abundance: few; d_gene: .; v_gene: TRBV5-1; CDR3aa: CASSLGGGLNQPQHF; CDR3nt: TGCGCCAGCAGCTTAGGTGGGGGGTTAAATCAGCCCCAGCATTTT
j_gene: TRBJ2-7; abundance: many; d_gene: TRBD1; v_gene: TRBV20-1; CDR3aa: CSARDGRGYEQYF; CDR3nt: TGCAGTGCTAGAGATGGCAGGGGGTACGAGCAGTACTTC
j_gene: TRBJ2-5; abundance: few; d_gene: TRBD1; v_gene: TRBV7-2; CDR3aa: CASEDGTGGSETQYF; CDR3nt: TGTGCCTCAGAGGACGGGACAGGGGGGTCAGAGACCCAGTACTTC
j_gene: TRBJ1-1; abundance: many; d_gene: TRBD1; v_gene: TRBV7-9; CDR3aa: CASSRQGREAFF; CDR3nt: TGTGCCAGCAGCAGACAGGGGCGTGAAGCTTTCTTT